This entry concerns a single T cell receptor beta chain. The antigen it binds to is not known. No clone much larger than this one lies a single base away; base qualities are absent. This sample is part of a study of T cell responses to AZD1222 COVID-19 vaccine (dated by TCRdb to the early 2020s). Background on the whole study: AZD1222 recipients with second doses at about 4 weeks or about 12 weeks were pooled, because spike-specific TCR depth and breadth did not differ between schedules. TCR sequencing was performed for about 240 trial participants, of whom about 210 were given two doses of AZD1222 and around 25 were given two doses of MenACWY control vaccine. Trial participants were enrolled into age subgroups of 18-55, 56-69 and 70-plus years, which contained approximately 150, 28 and 58 TCR-sequenced participants, respectively. What the authors observed across the whole study: Conclusions about previously exposed vaccinees were limited because only a handful of AZD1222 recipients were SARS-CoV-2 seropositive at baseline. The vaccine-associated CD4 TCRs covered the entire spike protein, and the dominant responses fell in regions 160-218 and 743-854. After two AZD1222 doses, both the breadth and the depth of spike-specific TCRs were significantly higher than at day 0 and than in MenACWY recipients. The 56-69-year group was small, and its depth increase did not reach significance, likely because of low power. Because no day 14 peak-response samples were available, the repertoires could be characterized only after the peak T cell response. Nearly half of unique spike-specific TCRs reportedly recognized epitopes outside regions mutated in the B.1.351 and B.1.1.7 variants. Most participants were white British and females outnumbered males, and the authors suggested that clonal diversity may have been underestimated.

In the paper's terms, the time point label means: baseline before first vaccination. Vaccinee samples were obtained from the UK trials COV001 and COV002, which included a single-blind randomized controlled phase 2/3 trial of AZD1222 (ChAdOx1 nCoV-19) in healthy adults. For TCRbeta chain sequencing, PBMC samples were collected from trial participants at day 0 and at day 28 after the second dose. Spanning cysteine to phenylalanine, the CDR3 consists of 16 amino acids. Kept here is only the CDR3 DNA, which spans 48 bases and is read in frame from base 1. V is shortened by 4 bases, J by 4 bases, and the region joining them spans 19 bases. CDR1 SNHLY and CDR2 FYNNEI were looked up in the germline V gene. The CDR3 regions of human TCRbeta chains were analyzed by immunosequencing. In the source study's methods: TCRs in the repertoires were matched against a reference library of SARS-CoV-2-specific TCRs that had been generated with the MIRA antigen-specificity platform. Breadth meant the fraction of unique TCRs that were SARS-CoV-2-associated, whereas depth meant the fraction of total T cells that were SARS-CoV-2-associated. Using the MIRA data, each spike-specific TCR was assigned both to the spike region to which the TCR was reactive and to a CD4 or CD8 class. Log10-transformed breadth and depth values were compared by one-way ANOVA with Sidak's multiple comparisons tests. TCRdb holds this immuneACCESS table with in-frame rearrangements only. Some clones are missing; in checked studies, unresolved V genes explain under half, and the rest has no known cause. V, J and clone size are taken as reported in that table, and D and trimming were inferred from the DNA itself. Present in this sample are some 120,000 clones, 94% of which were seen just once. Jointly, the top ten make up under 7.5% of the sample.

The sequence links TRBV2 to TRBJ1-2; TRBD1 is a weak D gene call, 6 bases matching. The receptor was derived from an adult in good health. The sequenced sample was peripheral blood, obtained on day 0 of AZD1222 vaccination. This receptor has the CDR3 CASSGRDTRSGYGYTF. In nucleotide form, the sequence is TGTGCCAGCAGTGGCCGGGACACCCGGTCGGGCTATGGCTACACCTTC.